Detailed here is one T cell receptor beta chain. This CDR3 region has 13 residues. Trimming at V came to 7 bases and at J to 6 bases, leaving 7 bases not matched to a gene. Germline V CDR1 and CDR2: WSHSY, SAAADI. This specimen belongs to a study of T cell changes during pregnancy in multiple sclerosis. The data were produced by immunoSEQ multiplex PCR, yet TCRdb's version contains in-frame clones alone and is incomplete. The table records about 30,000 clones, 90% of them present only once. This clonotype originated in a female donor with multiple sclerosis, enrolled in a pregnancy study. This chain links TRBV10-2 with TRBJ2-7, with 9 bases aligning to TRBD2. Here the sequenced sample was CD8+ T cells from peripheral blood mononuclear cells, taken in the second trimester of pregnancy. The CDR3 DNA follows: TGCGCCAGCAAACCCGGAGCGGGAGGCGAGCAGTACTTC. The encoded protein is CASKPGAGGEQYF.